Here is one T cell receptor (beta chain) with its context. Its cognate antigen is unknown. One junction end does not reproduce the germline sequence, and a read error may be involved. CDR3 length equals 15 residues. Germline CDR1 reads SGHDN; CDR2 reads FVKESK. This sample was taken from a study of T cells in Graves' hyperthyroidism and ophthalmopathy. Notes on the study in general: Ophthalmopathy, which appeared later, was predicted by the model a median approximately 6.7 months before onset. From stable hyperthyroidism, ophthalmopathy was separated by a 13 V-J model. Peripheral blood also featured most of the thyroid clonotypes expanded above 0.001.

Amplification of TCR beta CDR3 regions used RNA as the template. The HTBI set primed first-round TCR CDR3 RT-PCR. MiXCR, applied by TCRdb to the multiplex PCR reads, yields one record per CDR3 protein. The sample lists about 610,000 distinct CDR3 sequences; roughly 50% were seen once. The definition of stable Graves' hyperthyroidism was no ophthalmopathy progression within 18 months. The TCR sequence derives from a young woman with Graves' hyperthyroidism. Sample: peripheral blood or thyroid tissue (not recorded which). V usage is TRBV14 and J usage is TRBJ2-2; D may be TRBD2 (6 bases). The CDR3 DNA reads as TGTGCCAGCAGCCTTATCCGGGGAGGAAACGGGGAGCCGTTTTTT. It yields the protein CASSLIRGGNGEPFF.